Listed below are T cell receptor beta chains from one sample, sequenced in a study of blood T cell repertoires in COVID-19. Clones were read by immunoSEQ multiplex PCR, and TCRdb kept only the in-frame ones, dropping some. The sample consists of more than 300,000 clones, 70% to 90% of them appearing once. The sequenced sample consisted of PBMCs or T cells enriched from blood (not recorded which). The receptor source for this set is a woman aged 18-30 years who had recovered from COVID-19. Each CDR3 is given with its conserved first and last residue. The order of the fields is D gene, J gene, clone size, V gene, CDR3 protein, CDR3 DNA. The D gene is left open where the match is weak. Some rows have no size entry. The others give once, few or many, or a class for an expanded clone.

>NA|TRBJ1-2|NA|TRBV4-3
CASSQERFRFGYTF
TGCGCCAGCAGCCAAGAGAGGTTCCGGTTTGGCTACACCTTC
>NA|TRBJ2-7|NA|TRBV4-1
CASSQVALQGLPPEQYF
TGCGCCAGCAGCCAAGTTGCGTTACAGGGTCTTCCGCCCGAGCAGTACTTC
>TRBD1|TRBJ2-1|NA|TRBV4-2
CASSPEQGIPYNEQFF
TGTGCCAGCAGCCCCGAACAGGGGATCCCCTACAATGAGCAGTTCTTC
>TRBD1|TRBJ1-2|NA|TRBV30
CAWSVGTGILRGYTF
TGTGCCTGGAGTGTAGGGACAGGGATCTTGAGAGGCTACACCTTC
>TRBD1|TRBJ1-4|once|TRBV5-1
CASSLGGTGYATNEKLFF
TGCGCCAGCAGCTTGGGGGGGACAGGATATGCAACTAATGAAAAACTGTTTTTT
>NA|TRBJ1-1|NA|TRBV4-1
CASSHPEDSLNTEAFF
TGCGCCAGCAGCCACCCAGAGGACTCACTGAACACTGAAGCTTTCTTT
>NA|TRBJ2-3|NA|TRBV3-1/TRBV3-2
CASSQEDLRGTDTQYF
TGTGCCAGCAGCCAAGAGGACCTGAGGGGGACAGATACGCAGTATTTT
>NA|TRBJ2-7|NA|TRBV11-2
CASSLGPGEYEQYF
TGTGCCAGCAGCTTAGGCCCAGGGGAGTACGAGCAGTACTTC
>NA|TRBJ2-3|NA|TRBV6-4
CASSTQGTGTDTQYF
TGTGCCAGCAGCACGCAGGGTACAGGCACAGATACGCAGTATTTT
>TRBD1|TRBJ1-2|NA|TRBV6-5
CASSSGTGRGYTF
TGTGCCAGCAGTTCCGGGACAGGGCGCGGCTACACCTTC
>TRBD1|TRBJ1-2|once|TRBV9
CASSPSSSGTGGWGYTF
TGTGCCAGCAGCCCATCTTCTAGCGGGACAGGGGGTTGGGGCTACACCTTC
>TRBD1|TRBJ1-6|many|TRBV15
CATSSDGQGHSNSPLHF
TGTGCCACCAGCAGCGACGGACAGGGGCACTCTAATTCACCCCTCCACTTT
>NA|TRBJ1-2|NA|TRBV5-1
CASSLARGYGYTF
TGCGCCAGCAGCTTGGCCAGAGGGTATGGCTACACCTTC
>NA|TRBJ1-6|NA|TRBV10-3
CAISGGIWSYNSPLHF
TGTGCCATCAGTGGAGGGATTTGGTCCTATAATTCACCCCTCCACTTT
>NA|TRBJ1-5|once|TRBV2
CASSEQGRSNQPQHF
TGTGCCAGCAGTGAACAGGGGCGTAGCAATCAGCCCCAGCATTTT